The 15 T cell receptor beta chains below come from one sample, sequenced in a study of T cell clonality in common variable immunodeficiency (dated by TCRdb to about 2015). The receptor library was made with the immunoSEQ multiplex PCR assay. TCRdb stores this immuneACCESS table with in-frame sequences only. Part of the clones is absent; in the studies checked, under half of the shortfall reflects unresolved V genes, and no reason is known for the rest. This sample was tabulated with about 37,000 clones, among which there are no singletons. Approximately 3.2% of the sample rests with the top ten. Sequenced: peripheral blood mononuclear cells. These receptors were taken from a person aged 18-69 years in good health.

Details on this clone: The CDR3 end lies 3 residues beyond the end of the read and is filled in from the germline J gene. The chain carries TRBV25-1 and TRBJ2-7, with TRBD1 matching 8 bases. CDR1 and CDR2 (germline): MGHDK, SYGVNS. V shed 7 bases and J 4 bases; nucleotides not matched to a gene: 12. The length of the CDR3 is 15 residues. The sequenced CDR3 bases are TGTGCCAGCACCGCTCCGGGACAGGCTTCTTACGAG. Its protein product is CASTAPGQASYE. The full CDR3 protein is CASTAPGQASYEQYF.

Many counts were recorded for this clone. The read halts 3 residues ahead of the CDR3 end, with the missing end drawn from the germline J gene. J is TRBJ1-4 and V is TRBV28; unclear D gene. Germline CDR1 and CDR2: MDHEN and SYDVKM. The CDR3 totals 13 residues. Trimming left V 2 bases short and J 8 bases short, with 9 bases between. CDR3 residues: CASSLNSLEKLFF. The sequenced part of the CDR3 DNA is TGTGCCAGCAGTTTAAACAGCTTAGAAAAA.

This clone was counted only a few times. With the read ending 3 residues before the CDR3 end, the germline J gene is used to fill in that end. The rearrangement uses TRBV27 and TRBJ2-7; D gene unclear. The CDR3 loop spans 15 amino acids. Germline CDR1 is MNHEY and CDR2 is SMNVEV (reference sequence). The V end was cut by 6 bases, the J end by 3 bases, with 18 bases between. CDR3 loop: CASSPYLPSSYEQYF. The covered CDR3 bases are TGTGCCAGCAGCCCCTATCTCCCCTCAAGCTACGAG.

In its sample, this clone was seen a few times. The DNA ends 3 residues before the CDR3 does, and the rest of the CDR3 is filled in from the germline J gene. This CDR3 is also generated by other DNA sequences in the sample. The chain uses TRBV18 and TRBJ2-1; TRBD2 matches at 8 bases. Trimming removed 6 bases from V and 2 bases from J; junction bases left unmatched: 6. The germline CDR1 and CDR2 sequences are KGHSH and LQKENI. There are 15 residues in the CDR3. Incomplete CDR3 DNA: TGTGCCAGCTCCCCCCCGGGACTAGCCTACAATGAG. Translated: CASSPPGLAYNE. The full CDR3 sequence reads CASSPPGLAYNEQFF.

This clone was detected many times. The DNA ends 3 residues before the CDR3 does, and the rest of the CDR3 is filled in from the germline J gene. This chain links TRBV18 with TRBJ1-5; D might be TRBD1 (5 bases). This CDR3 spans 16 amino acids. CDR1 is KGHSH and CDR2 is LQKENI in the germline V gene. Trimming left V 0 bases short and J 2 bases short, with 11 bases between. The CDR3 is CASSPPERRGNQPQHF. Incomplete CDR3 DNA: TGTGCCAGCTCACCACCGGAACGCAGGGGCAATCAGCCC. The entire variable domain, with the rest obtained from reference TRBV18 and TRBJ1-5, is as follows: NAGVMQNPRHLVRRRGQEARLRCSPMKGHSHVYWYRQLPEEGLKFMVYLQKENIIDESGMPKERFSAEFPKEGPSILRIQQVVRGDSAAYFCASSPPERRGNQPQHFGDGTRLSIL.

This clone has only a few counts. The read halts 3 residues ahead of the CDR3 end, with the missing end drawn from the germline J gene. The rearrangement uses TRBV5-5 and TRBJ2-5, with 7 positions matching TRBD2. CDR3 length: 13 amino acids. Germline-derived CDR1 and CDR2 are SGHKS and YYEKEE (reference sequence). The V gene end was trimmed by 4 bases and the J gene end by 3 bases; junction bases not matched to a gene: 3. The CDR3: CASSPAGEETQYF. Partial CDR3 DNA: TGTGCCAGCAGCCCTGCGGGGGAAGAGACC. The whole variable domain, filled in from reference TRBV5-5 and TRBJ2-5, reads DAGVTQSPTHLIKTRGQQVTLRCSPISGHKSVSWYQQVLGQGPQFIFQYYEKEERGRGNFPDRFSARQFPNYSSELNVNALLLGDSALYLCASSPAGEETQYFGPGTRLLVL.

This clone was observed many times. The read ends 3 residues early relative to the CDR3; the germline J gene fills the gap. The chain carries TRBV2 and TRBJ2-7, with 13 bases identical to TRBD2. In germline, CDR1 is SNHLY, CDR2 FYNNEI. Trimming cost V 4 bases and J 3 bases; bases outside gene matches: 6. The CDR3 has 16 amino acids. CDR3: CASSGTSGRGIYEQYF. The CDR3 DNA, read in part, is TGTGCCAGCAGTGGGACTAGCGGGAGAGGCATCTACGAG. The full variable domain, rest sourced from reference TRBV2 and TRBJ2-7, is EPEVTQTPSHQVTQMGQEVILRCVPISNHLYFYWYRQILGQKVEFLVSFYNNEISEKSEIFDDQFSVERPDGSNFTLKIRSTKLEDSAMYFCASSGTSGRGIYEQYFGPGTRLTVT.

This clone has ten or more counts. The read terminates 3 residues before the CDR3 end, so the remaining end is supplied by the germline J gene. V is TRBV19 and J is TRBJ2-3; 13 bases line up with TRBD2. The J segment lost 3 bases and the V segment lost 3 bases, leaving 6 bases of the junction unmatched. The CDR3 runs 17 residues. Germline loops: CDR1 LNHDA, CDR2 SQIVND (reference sequence). CDR3 loop: CASSMPWTSGRTDTQYF. CDR3 DNA (partial): TGTGCCAGTAGTATGCCCTGGACTAGCGGGAGAACAGATACG.

This clone has ten or more counts. The read ends 3 residues shy of where the CDR3 ends; the end is completed using the germline J gene. V is TRBV20-1 and J is TRBJ1-6; 7 bases map to TRBD1. The CDR3 loop spans 13 amino acids. The V segment lost 1 base and the J segment 9 bases; nucleotides outside the gene matches: 3. Germline assignment: CDR1 DFQATT and CDR2 SNEGSKA (reference sequence). This chain's CDR3 is CSARGGGSSPLHF. The sequenced CDR3 bases are TGCAGTGCTAGAGGAGGGGGCAGTTCACCC.

This clone was counted many times. The read comes to an end 3 residues before the CDR3 does, leaving the germline J gene to fill in the end. The chain employs TRBV10-3 and TRBJ2-1; no clear D gene. The V gene's germline CDR1 is ENHRY and CDR2 SYGVKD. This CDR3 spans 16 amino acids. Trimming stripped 0 bases from V and 5 bases from J, with 14 bases between. CDR3 in amino acids: CAISESEGPPHNEQFF. CDR3 DNA, as far as it was read: TGTGCCATCAGTGAGTCGGAAGGGCCACCCCACAATGAG.

This clone was detected ten times or more. The CDR3 extends 3 residues past the end of the read, so its final part is completed from the germline J gene. The chain recombines TRBV28 with TRBJ2-7; 8 bases agree with TRBD2. Germline trimming cut 3 bases from V and 4 bases from J; bases unmatched to any gene: 11. The CDR3 covers 16 residues. In germline, CDR1 is MDHEN, CDR2 SYDVKM. The CDR3 bases that were read are TGTGCCAGCAGTTTGCCCCGAGCGGGAGCCACTTACGAG. Its protein is CASSLPRAGATYE. The CDR3 in full is CASSLPRAGATYEQYF.

This clone was detected many times. CDR3 in amino acids: CASSTRTGINEKLFF. The CDR3 bases that were read are TGTGCCAGCAGCACCCGGACAGGGATTAATGAAAAA. V is TRBV7-8 and J is TRBJ1-4; 8 bases agree with TRBD1. The read terminates 3 residues ahead of where the CDR3 ends, so the germline J gene completes it. Losses at the gene ends were 5 bases for V and 4 bases for J; bases not matched to a gene: 6. Looked up from germline, CDR1 is SGHVS and CDR2 is FQNEAQ. CDR3 length: 15 residues. The full variable domain, rest sourced from reference TRBV7-8 and TRBJ1-4, is GAGVSQSPRYKVAKRGQDVALRCDPISGHVSLFWYQQALGQGPEFLTYFQNEAQLDKSGLPSDRFFAERPEGSVSTLKIQRTQQEDSAVYLCASSTRTGINEKLFFGSGTQLSVL.

This clone was seen ten or more times. Coverage ceases 3 residues before the CDR3 finishes, and the germline J gene fills in the end. This rearrangement joins TRBV19 to TRBJ1-1; maybe TRBD1 (6 bases). Per the germline V gene, CDR1 is LNHDA and CDR2 is SQIVND (reference sequence). V shed 2 bases and J shed 0 bases, with 7 bases lying between them. The length of the CDR3 is 14 residues. The CDR3 loop is CASSINRVNTEAFF. The CDR3 DNA, read in part, is TGTGCCAGTAGTATAAACAGGGTGAACACTGAA.

This clone appeared many times. A much larger clone is a single base away; this may be a read error. The read ends 3 residues shy of where the CDR3 ends; the end is completed using the germline J gene. The chain employs TRBV10-1 and TRBJ1-4; D may be TRBD1 (6 bases). This CDR3 has 13 amino acids. CDR1 and CDR2 (germline): WNHNN, SYGVQD (reference sequence). V gave up 3 bases and J gave up 10 bases, with 12 bases separating them. The part of the CDR3 DNA that was read is TGCGCCAGCAGTGATCCAGGCAGGGGAAAA. Its translation: CASSDPGRGK. The entire CDR3 sequence reads CASSDPGRGKLFF.

This clone was seen at least ten times. The read finishes 3 residues shy of the CDR3 end, and the germline J gene is used to complete it. The chain carries TRBV5-4 and TRBJ2-3; D not certain. The germline gives CDR1 SGHNT, CDR2 YYREEE (reference sequence). This CDR3 contains 12 residues. Trimming took off 0 bases at V and 5 bases at J, with 4 bases between the two ends. This chain's CDR3 is CASSLGGDTQYF. The DNA read from the CDR3 is TGTGCCAGCAGCTTGGGAGGAGATACG.